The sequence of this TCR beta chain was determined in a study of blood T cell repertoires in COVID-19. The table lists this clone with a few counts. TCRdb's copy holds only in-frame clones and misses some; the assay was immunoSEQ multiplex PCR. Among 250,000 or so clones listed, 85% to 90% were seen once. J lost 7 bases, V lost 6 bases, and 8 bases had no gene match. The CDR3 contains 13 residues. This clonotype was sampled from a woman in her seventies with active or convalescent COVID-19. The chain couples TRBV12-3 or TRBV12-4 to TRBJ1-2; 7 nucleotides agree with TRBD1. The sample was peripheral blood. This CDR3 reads CASRTDRERGYTF. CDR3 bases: TGTGCCAGCAGAACCGACAGGGAGCGTGGCTACACCTTC.